Listed here are 11 T cell receptor beta chains from one sample, sequenced in a study of blood T cell repertoires in COVID-19. The protocol was immunoSEQ multiplex PCR, while the TCRdb copy is restricted to in-frame clones and leaves out a portion. The table has about 200,000 clones, about four fifths seen once. Sequencing was done on a sample of peripheral blood. The origin of the receptors is an elderly woman with acute or convalescent COVID-19.

This sequence joins TRBV7-2 and TRBJ2-6, with D uncertain. CDR1 is SGHTA and CDR2 is FQGNSA in the germline V gene. Trimming took off 7 bases at V and 5 bases at J, with 21 bases between the two ends. CDR3 length: 17 residues. The CDR3 bases are TGTGCCAGCATAGATTTCTACTTCAGGTTAAGGGCCAACGTCCTGACTTTC. It encodes CASIDFYFRLRANVLTF.

This chain uses TRBV28 with TRBJ1-5; no clear D. This CDR3 spans 15 amino acids. V dropped 3 bases and J dropped 0 bases, with 9 bases sitting between them. Germline V gives CDR1 MDHEN, CDR2 SYDVKM. CDR3 loop: CASSLAGFSNQPQHF. The CDR3 DNA sequence: TGTGCCAGCAGTTTGGCAGGTTTTAGCAATCAGCCCCAGCATTTT.

This clone turned up a few times. The chain recombines TRBV11-2 with TRBJ2-5; 12 bases match TRBD2. With 5 bases clipped from V and 2 bases from J, the junction kept 9 bases outside the gene matches. Germline loops: CDR1 SGHAT, CDR2 FQNNGV. The CDR3 is made up of 17 amino acids. The CDR3, as DNA: TGTGCCAGCAGCAGAGGACTAGCGGGGAGAATACAAGAGACCCAGTACTTC. Protein product: CASSRGLAGRIQETQYF.

The V gene is TRBV2, the J gene TRBJ2-7; tentatively, D is TRBD2 (6 bases). The ends were cut back, 2 bases at V and 7 bases at J, with 9 bases in the middle. The CDR3 runs 12 residues. Germline-derived CDR1 and CDR2 are SNHLY and FYNNEI. CDR3 region: CASSEQGGEQYF. For the CDR3, the DNA is TGTGCCAGCAGTGAACAAGGAGGGGAGCAGTACTTC.

V is TRBV28 and J is TRBJ1-2; TRBD1 aligns across 8 bases. CDR1 and CDR2 (germline): MDHEN, SYDVKM. The ends lost 7 bases at V and 4 bases at J; junction bases unmatched: 5. This CDR3 is 13 amino acids long. This CDR3 reads CASTRTGFYGYTF. Here the CDR3 DNA reads TGTGCCAGCACCAGGACAGGGTTCTATGGCTACACCTTC.

The chain links TRBV7-2 to TRBJ1-2; no clear D. Trimming removed 1 base at V and 8 bases at J, with 14 bases between. The length of the CDR3 is 14 residues. CDR1 is SGHTA, CDR2 FQGNSA, per germline. DNA for the CDR3: TGTGCCAGCAGCTTAGGGACGGGTTGGGAGGGCTACACCTTC. Protein product: CASSLGTGWEGYTF. Complete variable domain (other parts from reference TRBV7-2 and TRBJ1-2): GAGVSQSPSNKVTEKGKDVELRCDPISGHTALYWYRQSLGQGLEFLIYFQGNSAPDKSGLPSDRFSAERTGGSVSTLTIQRTQQEDSAVYLCASSLGTGWEGYTFGSGTRLTVV.

The gene calls are TRBV5-1 and TRBJ2-3; D is perhaps TRBD2 (5 bases). In germline, CDR1 is SGHRS, CDR2 YFSETQ. Trimming left V 3 bases short and J 4 bases short, with 15 bases between. The CDR3 contains 15 residues. The CDR3 DNA sequence: TGCGCCAGCAGCTGGGAGATACAGAGGGCAGATACGCAGTATTTT. It specifies CASSWEIQRADTQYF.

J is TRBJ1-2 and V is TRBV4-1; D is unresolved. CDR1 and CDR2 from the germline V gene are MGHRA and YSYEKL. The CDR3 loop spans 16 amino acids. V was pared by 7 bases and J by 5 bases, with 23 bases between. The CDR3 loop is CASTPSRGSLGYGYTF. The CDR3 DNA is TGCGCCAGCACCCCAAGTCGTGGGTCCCTAGGTTATGGCTACACCTTC.

Remarks on this clone: One junction end does not reproduce the germline sequence, and a read error may be involved. The gene calls are TRBV7-7 and TRBJ2-3; D unresolved. This CDR3 is built from 13 residues. Germline CDR1 reads SSHAT; CDR2 reads FNYEAQ (reference sequence). The CDR3 DNA reads as TGTGCTAGCAGCCCATCCCCCCAAGATACGCAGTATTTT. Its translation is CASSPSPQDTQYF.

The V gene is TRBV30, the J gene TRBJ2-1; D possibly corresponds to TRBD1 (7 bases). Trimming shortened V by 8 bases and J by 0 bases, and 14 bases separated the two germline ends. Germline CDR1 is GTSNPN and CDR2 is SVGIG (reference sequence). CDR3 size: 14 residues. The CDR3 DNA reads as TGTGCCGTTTCAGGGGGAGGCTCCTACAATGAGCAGTTCTTC. This encodes CAVSGGGSYNEQFF.

The V call is TRBV19, the J call TRBJ1-6; TRBD1 matches 10 bases. The junction had 2 bases not matched to a gene; V was cut back by 5 bases and J by 10 bases. The CDR3 length is 13 residues. Germline V CDR1 and CDR2: LNHDA, SQIVND (reference sequence). The DNA for the CDR3 is TGTGCCAGTAGTGGGACAGGGGACTCACCCCTCCACTTT. Protein sequence: CASSGTGDSPLHF. Combining the CDR3 with reference TRBV19 and TRBJ1-6 gives the whole variable domain DGGITQSPKYLFRKEGQNVTLSCEQNLNHDAMYWYRQDPGQGLRLIYYSQIVNDFQKGDIAEGYSVSREKKESFPLTVTSAQKNPTAFYLCASSGTGDSPLHFGNGTRLTVT.